The sequence of this TCR beta chain was determined in a study of regulatory T cells in long-lasting Graves disease. Sample time point: newly diagnosed GD, antithyroid drugs for less than 3 months. After RNA was extracted from PBMCs, the TCR library was made from it. On this clonotype: This could be a read error, since a much larger clone is one nucleotide away.

Arm-PCR of CDR3 regions and iRepertoire HTBI primers were the basis on which TCR beta libraries were built. TCRdb reprocessed the multiplex PCR reads via MiXCR and lists one record per CDR3 protein. The data contain 450,000 to 700,000 distinct CDR3 sequences, roughly 13% of them singletons. From germline, CDR1 is DFQATT and CDR2 SNEGSKA (reference sequence). The V end lost 5 bases, the J end lost 4 bases, and 16 bases lay between the germline ends. The CDR3 covers 14 residues. The same specimen was also included in a second study, on T cells in Graves' hyperthyroidism and ophthalmopathy.

This sequence was found in a man aged 25 to 40 with Graves disease. The sequencing used peripheral blood mononuclear cells (PBMCs), collected at new diagnosis, from a patient treated with antithyroid drugs. The chain recombines TRBV20-1 with TRBJ2-3; a weak D match, TRBD2 (5 bases). The CDR3 sequence is CSAGLANGADTQYF. For the CDR3, the DNA is TGCAGTGCTGGACTGGCGAATGGGGCAGATACGCAGTATTTT.